This T cell receptor (beta chain) was recorded in a study of vaccination effects on CD4 cells after COVID-19. Prior to sequencing, the ViraFEST assay stimulated PBMC with viral peptide pools, which expanded the antigen-specific CD4+ T cells. With roughly 10 days of culture completed, CD4+ T cells were isolated. The person acquired a PCR-confirmed SARS-CoV-2 infection between March and December 2020. Half of the medium was exchanged for IL-2 medium on both days 3 and 7. Regarding this clone: The antigen is undetermined.

The data were produced by immunoSEQ multiplex PCR, yet TCRdb's version contains in-frame clones alone and is incomplete. The table lists 25,000 to 35,000 clones, more than 60% of them singletons, with under 35% in the top ten. This receptor was identified in a human donor who had a prior SARS-CoV-2 infection. The sequences come from CD4+ T cells from PBMCs cultured with a peptide pool, collected before COVID-19 vaccination.

The chain's CDR3 is CASSRPAGSGGIYNEQFF. The CDR3 bases are TGTGCCAGCAGCCGCCCAGCAGGTAGCGGGGGTATCTACAATGAGCAGTTCTTC. This chain links TRBV3-1 (or the pseudogene TRBV3-2) with TRBJ2-1; TRBD2 matches at 9 bases. Germline CDR1 and CDR2: LGHDT and YNNKEL (reference sequence). The J segment lost 3 bases and the V segment lost 4 bases, leaving 13 bases of the junction unmatched. CDR3 length: 18 amino acids.